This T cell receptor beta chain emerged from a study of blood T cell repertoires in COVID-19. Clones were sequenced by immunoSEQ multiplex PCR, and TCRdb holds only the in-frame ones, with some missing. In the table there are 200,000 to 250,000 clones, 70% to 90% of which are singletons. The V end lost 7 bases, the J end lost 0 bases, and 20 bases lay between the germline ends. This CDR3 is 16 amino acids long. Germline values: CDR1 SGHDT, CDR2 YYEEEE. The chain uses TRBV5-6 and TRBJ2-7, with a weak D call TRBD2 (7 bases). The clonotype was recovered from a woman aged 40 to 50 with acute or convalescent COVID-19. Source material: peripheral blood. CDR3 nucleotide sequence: TGTGCCAGCGGCCCCCTGGGGGCGGGGGCCTCCTACGAGCAGTACGTC. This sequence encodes CASGPLGAGASYEQYV.